The clone carrying this T cell receptor (beta chain) was observed a few times. No antigen is known for it. TCRdb reanalysed the 5' RACE reads using MiXCR and keeps one entry per CDR3 protein. The data contain 450,000 to 650,000 distinct CDR3 sequences, over 12% of them singletons. This record comes from a study of identical twins. Whole-study findings and limits: High-abundance cord blood beta clonotypes had fewer insertions; memory repertoires showed none.

The CDR3 length is 14 residues. V lost 8 bases to trimming and J lost 10 bases, with 22 bases between them. Looked up from germline, CDR1 is SGHRS and CDR2 is YFSETQ. The same sample was also used in a study of yellow fever vaccine responses in identical twins.

The sequence came from a woman younger than 30 in good health. The sequenced sample was CD4+ T cells sorted from blood. The chain recombines TRBV5-1 with TRBJ2-1; D is perhaps TRBD1 or TRBD2 (6 bases each). The CDR3 DNA is TGCGCCAGTTGCCTGGTCCAAGGGGGGCTCGAGCAGTTCTTC. It codes for CASCLVQGGLEQFF.